The source of this TCR beta chain is a study of shared clonotypes between healthy human individuals. It was some 96 million PBMCs that unsorted samples used for genomic DNA. TCRdb's table, derived via immunoSEQ multiplex PCR, lists solely in-frame clones and lacks some. The repertoire has about 520,000 clones, around 85% of them found once; the top ten carry about 13%. The germline CDR1 and CDR2 sequences are KGHSH and LQKENI. The ends lost 3 bases at V and 2 bases at J; junction bases unmatched: 16. The CDR3 runs 19 residues. The gene calls are TRBV18 and TRBJ2-5; 9 positions match TRBD2. This TCR was recovered from a middle-aged woman in good health. Some clones in this sample may be carry-over from other donors' samples. The source material was PBMCs. CDR3 sequence: CASSPMDLSSGSVQETQYF. Here the CDR3 DNA reads TGTGCCAGCTCACCGATGGACCTAAGTAGCGGGAGTGTACAAGAGACCCAGTACTTC. Drawing the rest from reference TRBV18 and TRBJ2-5, the complete variable domain is NAGVMQNPRHLVRRRGQEARLRCSPMKGHSHVYWYRQLPEEGLKFMVYLQKENIIDESGMPKERFSAEFPKEGPSILRIQQVVRGDSAAYFCASSPMDLSSGSVQETQYFGPGTRLLVL.